This TCR beta chain comes out of a study of post-analysis software for immune sequencing data. Study-wide points: Patients used roughly five TRBV segments, including TRBV5-6, TRBV5-1 and TRBV20-1, more often than controls.

In regard to this clonotype: The antigen is not known.

CDR3 length: 16 amino acids. Germline V gives CDR1 SGDLS, CDR2 YYNGEE. V was clipped by 2 bases and J by 4 bases; unmatched bases: 9. Sequencing libraries made from TCR beta cDNA carried unique molecular identifiers. TCRdb re-analysed the PCR reads in MiXCR, keeping a single row per CDR3 protein. The sample gives roughly 800,000 distinct CDR3 sequences, 30% of which show up once; more than 0.55% is in the top ten. This TCR came from a girl aged 10 to 17 with multiple sclerosis. The specimen sequenced was blood. The chain joins TRBV9 to TRBJ2-5, with TRBD2 matching 9 bases. The CDR3 bases are TGTGCCAGCAGCGTTGGGGCGGGAGGGTGGATAGAGACCCAGTACTTC. It is translated as CASSVGAGGWIETQYF.